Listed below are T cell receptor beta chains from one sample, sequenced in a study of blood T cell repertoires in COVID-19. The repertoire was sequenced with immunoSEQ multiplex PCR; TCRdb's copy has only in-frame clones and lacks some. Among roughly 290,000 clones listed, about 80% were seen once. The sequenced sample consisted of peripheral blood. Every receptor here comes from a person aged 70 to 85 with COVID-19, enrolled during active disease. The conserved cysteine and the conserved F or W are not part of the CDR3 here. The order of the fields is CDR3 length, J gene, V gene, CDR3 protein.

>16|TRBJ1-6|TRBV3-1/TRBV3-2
ASSQVNSLGLRNSPLH
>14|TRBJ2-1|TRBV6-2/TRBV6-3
ASSSPQDRGDNEQF
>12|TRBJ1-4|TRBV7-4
ASSPGQTNEKLF
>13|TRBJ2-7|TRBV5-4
ASTGPGTGGYEQY
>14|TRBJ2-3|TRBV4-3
ASSQDSAGNTDTQY
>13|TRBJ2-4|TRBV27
ASSWRGNAKNIQY
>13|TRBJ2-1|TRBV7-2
ASSRGAVSYNEQF
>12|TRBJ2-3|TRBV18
ASSREGNTDTQY
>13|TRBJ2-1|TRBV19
ASSIGTSGTNEQF
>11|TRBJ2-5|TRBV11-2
ASREQGRETQY
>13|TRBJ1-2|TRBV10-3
AISESKQGGNGYT
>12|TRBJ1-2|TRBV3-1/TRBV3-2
ASSQVSRVGGYT
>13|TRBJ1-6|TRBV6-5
ASSIETGYNSPLH
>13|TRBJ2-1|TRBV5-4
ASSAGLAGIDEQF
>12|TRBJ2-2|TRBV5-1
ASSEKRNTGELF
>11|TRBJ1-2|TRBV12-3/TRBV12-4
ASSRLTGYGYT
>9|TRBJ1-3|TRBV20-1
SAGGGNTIY
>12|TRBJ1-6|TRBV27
ASSLGTPNSPLH
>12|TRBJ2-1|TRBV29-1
SVELLAALREQF
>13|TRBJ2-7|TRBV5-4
ASSLAGREKDEQY
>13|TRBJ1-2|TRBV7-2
ASSTRQDRGYGYT
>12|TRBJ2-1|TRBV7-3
ASSSSGGANEQF
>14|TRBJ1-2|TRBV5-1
ASSLGGTGGPAGYT
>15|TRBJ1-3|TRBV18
ASSPAALLSRGNTIY
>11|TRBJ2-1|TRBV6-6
ASSGRDYNEQF
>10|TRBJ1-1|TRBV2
ATRNRGFEAF
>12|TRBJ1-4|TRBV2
ASSSTHRVEKLF
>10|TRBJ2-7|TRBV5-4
ASSAGIYEQY
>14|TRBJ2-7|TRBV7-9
ASSSPGLASSYEQY
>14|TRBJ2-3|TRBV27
ASSLRLGHSTDTQY
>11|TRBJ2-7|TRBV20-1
SASTGSSYEQY
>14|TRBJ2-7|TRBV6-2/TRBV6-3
ASSLRLAGGPYEQY
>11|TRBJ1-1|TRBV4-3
ASSSDRTTEAF
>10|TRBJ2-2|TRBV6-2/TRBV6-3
ASTPSYGELF
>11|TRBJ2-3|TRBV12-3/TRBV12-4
ASTPGGQDTQY
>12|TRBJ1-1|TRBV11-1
ASSSQGAHTEAF
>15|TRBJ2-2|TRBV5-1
ASSRIMTGEGTGELF
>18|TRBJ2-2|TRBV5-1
ASSLGRGTTLMPNTGELF
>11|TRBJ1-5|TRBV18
ASSPGPLQPQH
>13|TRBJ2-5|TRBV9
ASSVVGFGGETQY
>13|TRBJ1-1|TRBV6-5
ASSYFGGLNTEAF
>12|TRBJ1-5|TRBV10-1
ASITRESKRPQH
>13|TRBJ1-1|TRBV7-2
ASSLDRHPNTEAF
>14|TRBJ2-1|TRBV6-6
ASRTLAGGSYNEQF
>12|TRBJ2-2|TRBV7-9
ASSPRSFTGELF
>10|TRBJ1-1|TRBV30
AGNRGLTEAF
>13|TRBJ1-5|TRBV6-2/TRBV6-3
ASSTTGEVGQPQH
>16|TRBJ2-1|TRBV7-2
ASSLRTSGGSSYNEQF
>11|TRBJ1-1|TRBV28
ASSFAAGTEAF
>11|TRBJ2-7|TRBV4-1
ASSQVQPGQQY
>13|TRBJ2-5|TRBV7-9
ASSLRRGLAETQY
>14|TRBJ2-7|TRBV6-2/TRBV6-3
ASSSTSGRKFSEQY
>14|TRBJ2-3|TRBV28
ASSSPGQGGRGTQY
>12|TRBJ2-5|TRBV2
ASSDPDRRETQY
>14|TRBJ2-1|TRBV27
ASSLYGGGARNEQF